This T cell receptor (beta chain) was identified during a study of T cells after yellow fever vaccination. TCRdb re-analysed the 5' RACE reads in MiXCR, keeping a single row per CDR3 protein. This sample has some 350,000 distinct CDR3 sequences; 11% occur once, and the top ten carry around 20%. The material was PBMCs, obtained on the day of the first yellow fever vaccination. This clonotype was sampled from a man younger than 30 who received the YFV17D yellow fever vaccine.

The CDR3 here is CASSPPRIFSTDTQYF. The CDR3 bases are TGTGCCAGCTCACCACCTAGGATTTTTAGCACAGATACGCAGTATTTT. The chain recombines TRBV18 with TRBJ2-3; D ambiguous. Germline CDR1 is KGHSH and CDR2 is LQKENI. The CDR3 consists of 16 residues. The ends were cut back, 0 bases at V and 0 bases at J, with 10 bases in the middle. Full variable domain (outside the CDR3, taken from reference TRBV18 and TRBJ2-3): NAGVMQNPRHLVRRRGQEARLRCSPMKGHSHVYWYRQLPEEGLKFMVYLQKENIIDESGMPKERFSAEFPKEGPSILRIQQVVRGDSAAYFCASSPPRIFSTDTQYFGPGTRLTVL.